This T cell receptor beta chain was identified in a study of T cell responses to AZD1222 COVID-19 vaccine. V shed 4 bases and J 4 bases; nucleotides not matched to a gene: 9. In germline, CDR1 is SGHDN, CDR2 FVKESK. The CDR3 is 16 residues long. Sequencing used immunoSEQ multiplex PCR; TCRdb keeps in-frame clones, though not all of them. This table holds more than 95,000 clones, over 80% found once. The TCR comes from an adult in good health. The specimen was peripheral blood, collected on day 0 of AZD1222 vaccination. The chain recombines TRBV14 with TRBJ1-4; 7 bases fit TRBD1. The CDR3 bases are TGTGCCAGCAGCCCACTAACAGGGGCCCTTAATGAAAAACTGTTTTTT. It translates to CASSPLTGALNEKLFF.